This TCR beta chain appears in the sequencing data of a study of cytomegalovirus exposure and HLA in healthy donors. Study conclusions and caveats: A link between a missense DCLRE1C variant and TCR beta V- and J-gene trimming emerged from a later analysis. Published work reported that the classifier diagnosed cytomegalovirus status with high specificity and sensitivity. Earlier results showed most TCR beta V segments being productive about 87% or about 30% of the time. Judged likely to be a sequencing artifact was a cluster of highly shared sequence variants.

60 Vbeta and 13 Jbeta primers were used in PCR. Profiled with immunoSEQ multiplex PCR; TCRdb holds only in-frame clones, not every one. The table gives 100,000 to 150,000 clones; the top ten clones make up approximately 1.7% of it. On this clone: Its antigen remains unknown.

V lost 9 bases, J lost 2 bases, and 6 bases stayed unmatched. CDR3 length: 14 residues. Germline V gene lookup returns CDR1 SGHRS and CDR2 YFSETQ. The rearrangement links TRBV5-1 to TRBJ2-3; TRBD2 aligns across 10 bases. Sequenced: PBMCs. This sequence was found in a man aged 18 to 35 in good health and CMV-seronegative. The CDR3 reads CATTLAGVTDTQYF. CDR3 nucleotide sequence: TGCGCCACCACCCTAGCGGGGGTCACAGATACGCAGTATTTT.